This T cell receptor beta chain was identified in a study of shared clonotypes between healthy human individuals. There are 15 residues in the CDR3. V lost 4 bases and J 8 bases, leaving 18 bases between the germline ends. Germline assignment: CDR1 LGHNA and CDR2 YSLEER. Repertoires were generated with immunoSEQ multiplex PCR, while TCRdb's copy carries only in-frame clones and drops some. The data show hundreds of thousands of clones, with about 92% seen just once and nearly 25% held by the top ten. CD8 cells regarded as naive lacked CD45RO, were positively chosen for CCR7, and omitted terminally differentiated effector memory CD45RA+ cells.

Material: naive CD8+ T cells sorted from blood. This TCR was sampled from a young man in good health. The V call is TRBV4-3, the J call TRBJ1-5, with D maybe TRBD1 (6 bases). CDR3 sequence: CASSPSGATRKPQHF. The CDR3 DNA follows: TGCGCCAGCAGCCCCTCAGGGGCCACTAGGAAGCCCCAGCATTTT.